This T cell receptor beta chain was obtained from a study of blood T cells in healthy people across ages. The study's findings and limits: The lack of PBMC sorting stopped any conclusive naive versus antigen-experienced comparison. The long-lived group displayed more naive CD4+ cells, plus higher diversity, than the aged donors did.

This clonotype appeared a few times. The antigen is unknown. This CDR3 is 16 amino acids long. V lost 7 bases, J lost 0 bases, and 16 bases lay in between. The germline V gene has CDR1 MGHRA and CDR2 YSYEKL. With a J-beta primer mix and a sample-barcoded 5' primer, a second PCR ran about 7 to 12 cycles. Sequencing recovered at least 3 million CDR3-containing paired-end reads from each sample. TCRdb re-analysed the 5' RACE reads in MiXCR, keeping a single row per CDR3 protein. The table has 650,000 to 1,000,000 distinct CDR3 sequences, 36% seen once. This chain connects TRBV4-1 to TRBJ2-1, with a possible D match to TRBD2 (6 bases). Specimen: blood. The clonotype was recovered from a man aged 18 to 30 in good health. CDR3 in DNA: TGCGCCAGCACCGCCCCTGGGAGGAGCTCCTACAATGAGCAGTTCTTC. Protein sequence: CASTAPGRSSYNEQFF.